These 5 T cell receptor beta chains share one sample of origin, sequenced in a study of early T cells in non-severe SARS-CoV-2 infection. One entry per CDR3 protein, called by TCRdb with MiXCR from the 5' RACE reads. The table shows fewer than 85,000 distinct CDR3 sequences, with roughly an eighth occurring only once. Sequencing was carried out using whole blood. The receptors were sampled from an adult who was a healthcare worker with PCR-confirmed SARS-CoV-2 infection or an uninfected control (not recorded which).

This chain uses TRBV20-1 with TRBJ2-3; no clear D gene. The germline V gene encodes CDR1 DFQATT and CDR2 SNEGSKA (reference sequence). There are 14 residues in the CDR3. V shed 2 bases and J shed 3 bases, with 12 bases lying between them. CDR3 sequence (DNA): TGCAGTGCTAGAACTCGTTTTGGAACAGATACGCAGTATTTT. Protein: CSARTRFGTDTQYF.

This clonotype turned up a few times. CDR3: CSAQDRPRGEQYF. The CDR3 DNA reads TGCAGTGCCCAGGACAGGCCTCGGGGCGAGCAGTACTTC. The chain joins TRBV20-1 to TRBJ2-7, with TRBD1 matching over 7 bases. This CDR3 region has 13 residues. Trimming removed 6 bases from V and 6 bases from J; junction bases left unmatched: 11. From germline, CDR1 is DFQATT and CDR2 SNEGSKA (reference sequence).

This clonotype occurred a few times. The genes are TRBV4-2 and TRBJ2-5; 7 nucleotides agree with TRBD1. In germline, CDR1 is LGHNA, CDR2 YNFKEQ. Trimming at V came to 1 base and at J to 5 bases, leaving 7 bases not matched to a gene. The length of the CDR3 is 15 residues. The DNA of the CDR3 is TGTGCCAGCAGCCAAGGTGTAGGGGGCGGGGAGACCCAGTACTTC. Its protein is CASSQGVGGGETQYF.

This clonotype was picked up many times. The chain couples TRBV5-1 to TRBJ2-1; 8 bases match TRBD1. Germline trimming cut 0 bases from V and 6 bases from J; bases unmatched to any gene: 5. This CDR3 region has 15 residues. Looked up from germline, CDR1 is SGHRS and CDR2 is YFSETQ. The CDR3 nucleotides are TGCGCCAGCAGCTTGGTTCAGGGGGCGCGCAATGAGCAGTTCTTC. Its translation is CASSLVQGARNEQFF.

There are many counts of this clonotype. The chain uses TRBV15 and TRBJ2-6, with a possible D match to TRBD2 (5 bases). The CDR3 is 20 residues long. Looked up from germline, CDR1 is LNHNV and CDR2 is YYDKDF (reference sequence). Trimming cost V 0 bases and J 0 bases, with 18 bases left between them. CDR3 in amino acids: CATSRDLGLRSSSGANVLTF. The CDR3, as DNA: TGTGCCACCAGCAGAGATTTAGGACTGCGTTCGAGCTCTGGGGCCAACGTCCTGACTTTC.